One sample yielded the 16 T cell receptor beta chains listed below, sequenced in a study of PD-L1 blockade in urothelial cancer. Time point given: peripheral blood 6 weeks after treatment start. Some clones are missing from TCRdb's copy, which holds only in-frame ones; the method was immunoSEQ multiplex PCR. This table has around 110,000 clones, about 91% appearing once. The sample here was PBMCs, taken around atezolizumab (anti-PD-L1) treatment. These receptors were collected from a man aged 60 to 75 with urothelial cancer.

V and J are TRBV27 and TRBJ2-7; the match to TRBD2 covers 10 bases. This CDR3 region has 18 residues. Germline V gene sequence: CDR1 MNHEY, CDR2 SMNVEV (reference sequence). V was pared by 5 bases and J by 2 bases, with 15 bases of the junction left unmatched. In DNA form, the CDR3 reads TGTGCCAGCAGTCAATTTAGCGGGGGGCCGGAGGTCCCCTACGAGCAGTACTTC. Residues: CASSQFSGGPEVPYEQYF.

This clone was recorded once. This chain links TRBV19 with TRBJ2-7, with 10 bases fitting TRBD1. This CDR3 comprises 15 residues. Trimming removed 3 bases from V and 5 bases from J; junction bases left unmatched: 7. Germline CDR1 is LNHDA and CDR2 is SQIVND (reference sequence). The CDR3 loop is CASSIGTGVGNEQYF. The CDR3 nucleotides are TGTGCCAGTAGTATCGGGACAGGGGTAGGGAACGAGCAGTACTTC. The complete variable domain, with remaining parts taken from reference TRBV19 and TRBJ2-7, reads DGGITQSPKYLFRKEGQNVTLSCEQNLNHDAMYWYRQDPGQGLRLIYYSQIVNDFQKGDIAEGYSVSREKKESFPLTVTSAQKNPTAFYLCASSIGTGVGNEQYFGPGTRLTVT.

The J gene is TRBJ2-7, the V gene TRBV28; a possible D gene is TRBD1 (5 bases). V was trimmed by 6 bases and J by 3 bases, leaving 15 bases between them. CDR1 MDHEN and CDR2 SYDVKM come from the germline V gene. The CDR3 is made up of 14 amino acids. The chain's CDR3 is CASSVGLTGYEQYF. CDR3 bases: TGTGCCAGCAGCGTGGGGCTAACCGGCTACGAGCAGTACTTC.

The chain links TRBV4-2 to TRBJ1-6; 8 bases map to TRBD1. Trimming at V came to 0 bases and at J to 4 bases, leaving 5 bases not matched to a gene. CDR3 size: 17 residues. Per the germline V gene, CDR1 is LGHNA and CDR2 is YNFKEQ. The chain's CDR3 is CASSQEPTGVYNSPLHF. The CDR3, as DNA: TGTGCCAGCAGCCAAGAGCCGACAGGGGTATATAATTCACCCCTCCACTTT.

The chain carries TRBV6-1 and TRBJ1-2; 8 positions match TRBD1. The CDR3 has 15 amino acids. Germline V lookup: CDR1 MNHNS, CDR2 SASEGT. V was clipped by 2 bases and J by 3 bases; unmatched bases: 5. For the CDR3, the DNA is TGTGCCAGCAGTGAACCGGGACAGGCCGACTATGGCTACACCTTC. It is translated as CASSEPGQADYGYTF.

The chain links TRBV13 to TRBJ2-5, with D maybe TRBD2 (6 bases). Trimming stripped 5 bases from V and 1 base from J, with 11 bases between. The CDR3 runs to 14 residues. Germline CDR1 is PRHDT and CDR2 is FYEKMQ (reference sequence). The CDR3 DNA reads as TGTGCCAGCAGCCTCAGGACTATCCAAGAGACCCAGTACTTC. It specifies CASSLRTIQETQYF. The full variable domain, rest sourced from reference TRBV13 and TRBJ2-5, is AAGVIQSPRHLIKEKRETATLKCYPIPRHDTVYWYQQGPGQDPQFLISFYEKMQSDKGSIPDRFSAQQFSDYHSELNMSSLELGDSALYFCASSLRTIQETQYFGPGTRLLVL.

Remarks on this clone: Other nucleotide sequences from this sample produce the same CDR3. The CDR3 spells CSAGDRANYGYTF. The CDR3 DNA is TGCAGCGCCGGGGACAGGGCCAACTATGGCTACACCTTC. The genes are TRBV29-1 and TRBJ1-2; TRBD1 matches 9 bases. CDR1 and CDR2 (germline): SQVTM, ANQGSEA. Trimming at V came to 7 bases and at J to 2 bases, leaving 5 bases not matched to a gene. The length of the CDR3 is 13 residues.

The CDR3 nucleotides read TGTTCGACATCACAGGGACTAGCGTCCTACGAGCAGTACTTC. This gives the protein CSTSQGLASYEQYF. The chain links TRBV2 to TRBJ2-7; 10 nucleotides align to TRBD2. The CDR3 length is 14 residues. Per the germline V gene, CDR1 is SNHLY and CDR2 is FYNNEI.

This chain links TRBV10-2 with TRBJ2-3; 15 nucleotides line up with TRBD2. CDR3 length equals 16 residues. The J segment lost 3 bases and the V segment lost 6 bases, leaving 4 bases of the junction unmatched. The germline V gene encodes CDR1 WSHSY and CDR2 SAAADI. CDR3 protein: CASSKGLAGGTDTQYF. The CDR3 DNA follows: TGCGCCAGCAGCAAAGGACTAGCGGGGGGGACAGATACGCAGTATTTT.

V and J are TRBV7-3 and TRBJ1-1, with D possibly TRBD1 on 5 matching bases. V lost 4 bases and J 4 bases, leaving 16 bases between the germline ends. This CDR3 is 15 amino acids long. Looked up from germline, CDR1 is SGHTA and CDR2 is FQGTGA. CDR3 bases: TGTGCCAGCAGCTCCTCTCGGGCAGGGATCACTGAAGCTTTCTTT. Translation gives CASSSSRAGITEAFF. Full variable domain (missing parts from reference TRBV7-3 and TRBJ1-1): GAGVSQTPSNKVTEKGKYVELRCDPISGHTALYWYRQSLGQGPEFLIYFQGTGAADDSGLPNDRFFAVRPEGSVSTLKIQRTERGDSAVYLCASSSSRAGITEAFFGQGTRLTVV.

This chain links TRBV4-1 with TRBJ2-1, with TRBD2 matching 13 bases. CDR1 and CDR2 (germline): MGHRA, YSYEKL. This CDR3 is built from 18 residues. V lost 2 bases, J lost 12 bases, and 16 bases stayed unmatched. The CDR3, as DNA: TGCGCCAGCAGCCAACGGGCTGCGGGCGGACTAGCGGGAGAAGGGCAGTTCTTC. Protein sequence: CASSQRAAGGLAGEGQFF.

This clone was counted once. The rearrangement uses TRBV6-5 and TRBJ2-1; 7 bases agree with TRBD1. CDR1 and CDR2 from the germline V gene are MNHEY and SVGAGI. The CDR3 is made up of 13 amino acids. With 2 bases clipped from V and 7 bases from J, the junction kept 2 bases outside the gene matches. The CDR3, as DNA: TGTGCCAGCAGTTACCAGGGGGTAAATGAGCAGTTCTTC. Its translation: CASSYQGVNEQFF.

This clone has only one observation. The rearrangement links TRBV6-5 to TRBJ2-1; tentatively, D is TRBD2 (6 bases). Trimming shortened V by 6 bases and J by 2 bases, and 14 bases separated the two germline ends. Per the germline V gene, CDR1 is MNHEY and CDR2 is SVGAGI. The CDR3 contains 15 residues. The CDR3 nucleotides read TGTGCCAGCAGGGTGACTAGAGGCACCTACAATGAGCAGTTCTTC. Translation gives CASRVTRGTYNEQFF.

This chain connects TRBV7-3 to TRBJ1-2; D gene ambiguous. V was shortened by 2 bases and J by 7 bases, with 11 bases between the two germline ends. Germline values: CDR1 SGHTA, CDR2 FQGTGA. There are 13 residues in the CDR3. CDR3 protein: CASSLESSLGYTF. As DNA, the CDR3 is TGTGCCAGCAGCTTAGAGTCAAGCCTTGGCTACACCTTC. Full variable domain (remainder filled in from reference TRBV7-3 and TRBJ1-2): GAGVSQTPSNKVTEKGKYVELRCDPISGHTALYWYRQSLGQGPEFLIYFQGTGAADDSGLPNDRFFAVRPEGSVSTLKIQRTERGDSAVYLCASSLESSLGYTFGSGTRLTVV.

The chain joins TRBV7-2 to TRBJ2-2; the D is unclear. CDR3 size: 15 residues. V was clipped by 0 bases and J by 0 bases, with 5 bases between them. The germline CDR1 and CDR2 sequences are SGHTA and FQGNSA. CDR3 nucleotides: TGTGCCAGCAGCTTAGCGGCAGCGAACACCGGGGAGCTGTTTTTT. Protein: CASSLAAANTGELFF. Complete variable domain (other parts from reference TRBV7-2 and TRBJ2-2): GAGVSQSPSNKVTEKGKDVELRCDPISGHTALYWYRQSLGQGLEFLIYFQGNSAPDKSGLPSDRFSAERTGGSVSTLTIQRTQQEDSAVYLCASSLAAANTGELFFGEGSRLTVL.

V is TRBV30 and J is TRBJ2-6; 7 bases are a match to TRBD1. CDR3 length equals 16 residues. Per the germline V gene, CDR1 is GTSNPN and CDR2 is SVGIG (reference sequence). With V trimmed by 1 base and J by 0 bases, 3 bases remained unmatched. The CDR3 nucleotides are TGTGCCTGGAGTGAGGGGGCCAGCTCTGGGGCCAACGTCCTGACTTTC. The encoded protein is CAWSEGASSGANVLTF.